This T cell receptor (beta chain) was recovered during a study of T cells in Graves' hyperthyroidism and ophthalmopathy. There were TCR beta CDR3 regions amplified from RNA transcripts. HTBI primers were the set used in a first-round RT-PCR of the TCR CDR3. TCRdb ran MiXCR on the multiplex PCR reads and lists one entry per CDR3 protein. The sample lists approximately 690,000 distinct CDR3 sequences, about 20% occurring once. Among ophthalmopathy patients, the Clinical Activity Score reached at least 3, the NOSPECS grade reached at least 4, and duration remained under 3 months. Patients were excluded because of uncontrolled infection, other autoimmune disease, pregnancy or lactation. Thyroid ultrasound, orbital computed tomography, clinical symptoms, and serum thyroxine and TRAb underpinned diagnoses. In its sample, this clonotype was seen many times. Trimming shortened V by 3 bases and J by 2 bases, and 9 bases separated the two germline ends. The CDR3 length is 14 residues. CDR1 KGHSH and CDR2 LQKENI come from the germline V gene.

The rearrangement uses TRBV18 and TRBJ2-3, with a possible D match to TRBD1 (6 bases). Sequencing input: blood. The source of this sequence is a man aged 30 to 45 with Graves' ophthalmopathy. The CDR3 reads CASSPDSHTDTQYF. In DNA, the CDR3 is TGTGCCAGCTCACCGGACAGCCACACAGATACGCAGTATTTT.